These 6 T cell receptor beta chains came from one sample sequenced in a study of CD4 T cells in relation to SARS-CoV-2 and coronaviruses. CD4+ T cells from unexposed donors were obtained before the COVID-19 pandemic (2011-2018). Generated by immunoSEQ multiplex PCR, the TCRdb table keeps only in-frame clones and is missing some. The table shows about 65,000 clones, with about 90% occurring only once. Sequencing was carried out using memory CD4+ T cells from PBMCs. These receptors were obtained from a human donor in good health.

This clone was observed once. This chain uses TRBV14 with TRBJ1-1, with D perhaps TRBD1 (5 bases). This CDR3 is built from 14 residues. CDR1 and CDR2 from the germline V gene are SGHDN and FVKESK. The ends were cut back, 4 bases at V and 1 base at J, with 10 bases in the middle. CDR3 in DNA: TGTGCCAGCAGCCGACTCGGGGGGAACACTGAAGCTTTCTTT. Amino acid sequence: CASSRLGGNTEAFF.

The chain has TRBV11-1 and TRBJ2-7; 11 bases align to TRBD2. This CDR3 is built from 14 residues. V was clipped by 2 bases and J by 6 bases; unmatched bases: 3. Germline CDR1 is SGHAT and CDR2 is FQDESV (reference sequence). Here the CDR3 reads CASSLSLAGGEQYF. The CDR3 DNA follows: TGTGCCAGCAGCTTAAGTCTAGCGGGAGGCGAGCAGTACTTC.

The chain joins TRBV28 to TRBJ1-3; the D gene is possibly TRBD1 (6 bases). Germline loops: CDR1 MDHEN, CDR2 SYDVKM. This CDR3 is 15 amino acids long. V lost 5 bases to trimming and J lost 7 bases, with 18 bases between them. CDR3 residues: CASSNLRGGGNTIYF. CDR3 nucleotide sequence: TGTGCCAGCAGTAACCTGCGAGGGGGGGGGAACACCATATATTTT.

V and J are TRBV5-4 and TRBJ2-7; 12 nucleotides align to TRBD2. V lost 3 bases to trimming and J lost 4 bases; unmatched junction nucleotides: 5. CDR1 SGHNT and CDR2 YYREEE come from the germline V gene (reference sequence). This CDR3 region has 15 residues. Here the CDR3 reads CASSYGLAGHYEQYF. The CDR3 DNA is TGTGCCAGCAGCTATGGACTAGCGGGGCATTACGAGCAGTACTTC. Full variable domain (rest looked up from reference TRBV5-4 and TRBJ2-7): ETGVTQSPTHLIKTRGQQVTLRCSSQSGHNTVSWYQQALGQGPQFIFQYYREEENGRGNFPPRFSGLQFPNYSSELNVNALELDDSALYLCASSYGLAGHYEQYFGPGTRLTVT.

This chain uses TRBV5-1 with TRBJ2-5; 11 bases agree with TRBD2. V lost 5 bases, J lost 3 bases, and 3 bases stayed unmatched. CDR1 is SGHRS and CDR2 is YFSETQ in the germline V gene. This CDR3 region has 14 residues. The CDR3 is CASSSGLAEETQYF. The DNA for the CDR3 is TGCGCCAGCAGTTCGGGACTAGCGGAAGAGACCCAGTACTTC. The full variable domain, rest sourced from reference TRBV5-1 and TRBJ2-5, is KAGVTQTPRYLIKTRGQQVTLSCSPISGHRSVSWYQQTPGQGLQFLFEYFSETQRNKGNFPGRFSGRQFSNSRSEMNVSTLELGDSALYLCASSSGLAEETQYFGPGTRLLVL.

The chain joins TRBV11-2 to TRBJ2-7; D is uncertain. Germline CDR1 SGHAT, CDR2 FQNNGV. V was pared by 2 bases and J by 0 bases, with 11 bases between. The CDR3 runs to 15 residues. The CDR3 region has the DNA TGTGCCAGCAGCTTATTAAGTCGCAGCTCCTACGAGCAGTACTTC. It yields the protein CASSLLSRSSYEQYF.